This T cell receptor beta chain was sequenced in a study of neurological immune-mediated disorders. From the 5' RACE reads, TCRdb called clonotypes with MiXCR, one entry per CDR3 protein. The data show about 58,000 distinct CDR3 sequences, with around 4% seen just once and 1.6% held by the top ten. From germline, CDR1 is LGHDT and CDR2 YNNKEL (reference sequence). The V gene end was trimmed by 4 bases and the J gene end by 8 bases; junction bases not matched to a gene: 6. This CDR3 has 14 residues. There are many counts of this clonotype. The source material was PBMCs. The chain combines TRBV3-1 with TRBJ1-4, with 8 bases aligning to TRBD1. This receptor was obtained from a man aged 25 to 40 with multiple sclerosis. The CDR3 DNA sequence: TGTGCCAGCAGCCTAAGACAGGGGAAAGAAAAACTGTTTTTT. Translation: CASSLRQGKEKLFF.